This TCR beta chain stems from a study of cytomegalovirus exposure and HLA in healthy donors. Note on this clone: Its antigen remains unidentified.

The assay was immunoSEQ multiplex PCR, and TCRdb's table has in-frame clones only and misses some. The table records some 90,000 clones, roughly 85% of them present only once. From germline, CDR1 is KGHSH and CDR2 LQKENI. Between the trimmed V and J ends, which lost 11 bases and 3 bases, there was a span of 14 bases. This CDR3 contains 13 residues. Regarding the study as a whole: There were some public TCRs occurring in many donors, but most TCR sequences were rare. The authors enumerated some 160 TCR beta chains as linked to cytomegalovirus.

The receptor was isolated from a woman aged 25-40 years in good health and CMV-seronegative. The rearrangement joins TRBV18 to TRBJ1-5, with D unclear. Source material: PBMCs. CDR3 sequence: CACGSGSNQPQHF. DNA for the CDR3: TGTGCCTGCGGGAGCGGATCCAATCAGCCCCAGCATTTT.